The clone carrying this TCR beta chain was picked up many times. The antigen is undetermined. Time point specified: sample taken at primary tumor resection. Unsorted whole RNA samples from tumor, nontumor lung or frozen PBMC were sequenced. CDR1 is SGHVS, CDR2 FQNEAQ, per germline. V lost 3 bases to trimming and J lost 8 bases, with 11 bases between them. The CDR3 consists of 14 residues. This entry is derived from a study of spatial heterogeneity in lung cancer. Study at large: Alpha-chain sequences were consistently detected less often than beta-chain sequences. Study-level points and caveats: Higher tumor mutation counts went along with higher counts of expanded intratumoral alpha and beta TCRs. Ubiquitous and regional expanded TCR counts mirrored ubiquitous and regional nonsynonymous mutation counts, respectively.

TCRdb re-analysed the 5' RACE reads in MiXCR, keeping a single row per CDR3 protein. The sample shows approximately 5,000 distinct CDR3 sequences, over 25% of them seen only once. Here the sequenced sample was lung tumor tissue, taken at surgery. The chain recombines TRBV7-8 with TRBJ1-6, with unresolved D. This sequence originates from a female donor with early-stage non-small cell lung cancer. Here the CDR3 reads CASSFQTGDSPLHF. The DNA of the CDR3 is TGTGCCAGCAGCTTTCAGACTGGAGATTCACCCCTCCACTTT.